This T cell receptor beta chain originates from a study of blood T cells in healthy people across ages. Then a second PCR, running about 6 to 12 cycles, was carried out with a sample-barcoded 5' primer and a J-beta primer mix. TCRdb passed the 5' RACE reads through MiXCR, listing each CDR3 protein once. This table holds around 580,000 distinct CDR3 sequences, more than 45% found once. The sample holds a few counts of this clonotype. This CDR3 is 18 amino acids long. Trimming pared 0 bases from V and 0 bases from J, leaving 13 bases between. Germline V gene data show CDR1 as KGHDR and CDR2 as SFDVKD. Every sample had a minimum of 6.5 million PBMCs isolated.

The TCR sequence derives from an elderly man in good health. Sequencing input: blood. The J gene is TRBJ1-4, the V gene TRBV24-1; D not certain. In DNA, the CDR3 is TGTGCCACCAGTGATTTGATTTCTGGCTCCGCAACTAATGAAAAACTGTTTTTT. This translates into CATSDLISGSATNEKLFF.